This T cell receptor beta chain is drawn from a study of T cell responses to AZD1222 COVID-19 vaccine. As for the study in general: Pooled samples include second doses given at about 4 or 12 weeks.

Clones were read by immunoSEQ multiplex PCR, and TCRdb kept only the in-frame ones, dropping some. Of just over 80,000 clones listed, about 90% are singletons. Study-level results: Researchers report vaccine-associated CD4 TCRs spanning spike, with dominance at 160-218 and 743-854. White British ancestry dominated among donors, who included more females, and clonal diversity was possibly underestimated. Seropositive AZD1222 recipients at baseline numbered only six or seven.

This clone was picked up one time. What it recognizes is unknown. The CDR3 loop spans 16 amino acids. Deletions cut 0 bases from V and 4 bases from J, with 15 bases between. Germline assignment: CDR1 LGHNA and CDR2 YNFKEQ. V gene TRBV4-2 combines with J gene TRBJ2-5, with D perhaps TRBD2 (7 bases). This receptor was obtained from an adult in good health. Sample: peripheral blood, taken on day 0 of AZD1222 vaccination. In nucleotides, the CDR3 is TGTGCCAGCAGCCAAGATACAGGAGGGGGGGCAGAGACCCAGTACTTC. It yields the protein CASSQDTGGGAETQYF.